One T cell receptor beta chain is described in this entry. Its antigen is currently unknown. Tumor libraries mostly used about 5 ug genomic DNA, two replicates each. Data came from immunoSEQ multiplex PCR; TCRdb stores just in-frame clones and leaves some out. The sample includes around 25,000 clones, 27% of them seen just once. The data stem from a study of neoadjuvant anti-PD-1 for oral cavity cancer. As for the study in general: Nivolumab at 3 mg/kg was mostly given biweekly, three to four doses, pre-surgery. Non-progressing patients received a fourth nivolumab dose near day 43, then surgery on days 50-56.

Germline lookup yields CDR1 SGHDT and CDR2 YYEEEE. After removal of 3 bases from V and 5 bases from J, the junction contained 7 bases not matched to a gene. This CDR3 has 15 residues. Time point: after neoadjuvant nivolumab, at surgical resection. Points from the study as a whole: Greater tumor shrinkage accompanied bigger post-treatment sizes of preexisting clones.

The chain joins TRBV5-6 to TRBJ1-4, with 7 bases that match TRBD1. Specimen: tumor tissue, collected after nivolumab (anti-PD-1) treatment. The clonotype originates from a person between 40 and 85 years old with oral cavity squamous cell carcinoma. CDR3 DNA sequence: TGTGCCAGCAGCTCCTACACGGGACAGAATGAAAAACTGTTTTTT. It yields the protein CASSSYTGQNEKLFF.